This T cell receptor (beta chain) is drawn from a study of blood T cell repertoires in COVID-19. The repertoire was sequenced with immunoSEQ multiplex PCR; TCRdb's copy has only in-frame clones and lacks some. The sample has over 200,000 clones, just under 90% seen once. The CDR3 spans 16 residues. The germline V gene has CDR1 ENHRY and CDR2 SYGVKD. The V segment lost 7 bases and the J segment 0 bases; nucleotides outside the gene matches: 9. While infection was still active, Seattle patients were enrolled and then followed longitudinally. V usage is TRBV10-3 and J usage is TRBJ2-1; TRBD2 agrees at 7 bases. The specimen was peripheral blood. The origin of this receptor is a man under 40 with COVID-19, enrolled during active disease. The CDR3 DNA is TGTGCCATCAAAAATTCGCTAGCGGCCTCCTACAATGAGCAGTTCTTC. Encoded protein: CAIKNSLAASYNEQFF.